Detailed here is one T cell receptor beta chain. This CDR3 has 14 residues. Germline V CDR1 and CDR2: KGHDR, SFDVKD. The source of the sample is a study of tumor-infiltrating lymphocytes in oesophageal squamous cell carcinoma. MiXCR, run by TCRdb on the PCR reads, gives a single entry per CDR3 protein. Here the sample spans 9,500 or so distinct CDR3 sequences, 58% being singletons. The rearrangement uses TRBV24-1 and TRBJ2-1; D is uncertain. The DNA matches TRBJ2-5 better at its end, which makes the J call doubtful. The TCR originated in a female donor with esophageal squamous cell carcinoma. What was sequenced was esophageal tumor tissue. CDR3 protein: CATQPSDGQETQYF. In DNA, the CDR3 is TGTGCCACTCAACCCAGCGACGGTCAAGAGACCCAGTACTTC.